A single sample gave rise to the 17 T cell receptor beta chains below, sequenced in a study of monozygotic twins with inflammatory bowel disease. TCRdb reanalyzed the 5' RACE reads and collapses them to one entry per CDR3 protein, without DNA. The sample table includes 300,000 to 400,000 distinct CDR3 sequences. Sample: blood. The receptors were sampled from a human donor with ulcerative colitis or Crohn's disease, or a healthy co-twin of an affected twin (not recorded which).

CDR3 amino acids: CSARDPGPKQETQYF. The V gene is TRBV20-1, the J gene TRBJ2-5; TCRdb's D gene call, TRBD1, goes unchecked for lack of DNA. The germline CDR1 and CDR2 sequences are DFQATT and SNEGSKA (reference sequence). The CDR3 sequence is 15 residues long.

V gene TRBV5-8 combines with J gene TRBJ1-1; the TRBD1 assignment by TCRdb is unverifiable without DNA. The CDR3 length is 13 residues. The germline gives CDR1 SGHTS, CDR2 YDEGEE. The CDR3 sequence is CASGSQGYTEAFF.

The V call is TRBV12-3 or TRBV12-4, the J call TRBJ2-1. The CDR3 totals 14 residues. The CDR3: CASSTRLNANEQFF.

The gene calls are TRBV12-3 or TRBV12-4 and TRBJ1-2; TCRdb indicates TRBD1, and absent DNA this call remains unverified. The CDR3 length is 14 residues. CDR3 loop: CASRQTGQAYGYTF.

The V call is TRBV5-6, the J call TRBJ1-4; the D gene TCRdb calls, TRBD1, cannot be checked with no DNA. The CDR3 covers 15 residues. Germline CDR1 SGHDT, CDR2 YYEEEE. CDR3 loop: CASSILTGGDEKLFF.

The chain links TRBV4-1 to TRBJ1-1. Germline CDR1 and CDR2: MGHRA and YSYEKL. CDR3 size: 11 residues. This CDR3 is CASSQSAEAFF.

The rearrangement links TRBV6-6 to TRBJ1-3; TCRdb gives TRBD1 as the D gene, but with no DNA this cannot be confirmed. This CDR3 has 14 amino acids. Germline V gives CDR1 MNHNY, CDR2 SVGAGI (reference sequence). CDR3 sequence: CASSIGGSGNTIYF.

This chain links TRBV12-3 or TRBV12-4 with TRBJ2-7; TCRdb lists TRBD1, though no DNA is available to test this call. The CDR3 length is 13 residues. This chain's CDR3 is CASSPSQGLEQYF.

The V call is TRBV19, the J call TRBJ2-4; TCRdb selects TRBD2, and the lack of DNA leaves this call unchecked. The CDR3 runs 15 residues. The germline V gene has CDR1 LNHDA and CDR2 SQIVND (reference sequence). This chain's CDR3 is CASRTGGLAWNVQYF.

The chain links TRBV5-1 to TRBJ2-3; the D call of TRBD2 rests on TCRdb alone, since no DNA is present to check it. The germline V gene has CDR1 SGHRS and CDR2 YFSETQ. The CDR3 extends over 14 amino acids. The CDR3: CASSLAGPPDTQYF. Combining the CDR3 with reference TRBV5-1 and TRBJ2-3 gives the whole variable domain KAGVTQTPRYLIKTRGQQVTLSCSPISGHRSVSWYQQTPGQGLQFLFEYFSETQRNKGNFPGRFSGRQFSNSRSEMNVSTLELGDSALYLCASSLAGPPDTQYFGPGTRLTVL.

The chain combines TRBV7-9 with TRBJ1-6. The length of the CDR3 is 13 residues. Germline V gene data show CDR1 as SEHNR and CDR2 as FQNEAQ (reference sequence). The CDR3 loop is CASSLVRDSPLHF.

This chain uses TRBV6-1 with TRBJ2-3; the D call of TRBD2 rests on TCRdb alone, since no DNA is present to check it. CDR3 length: 19 amino acids. CDR1 is MNHNS and CDR2 is SASEGT in the germline V gene. The CDR3 spells CASSELLSGRSKLQDTQYF.

V and J are TRBV28 and TRBJ2-1; TCRdb proposes TRBD2, but this gene call is untestable without DNA. Germline V gene lookup returns CDR1 MDHEN and CDR2 SYDVKM. CDR3 size: 17 residues. The CDR3 protein is CASSRGLAGVRGNEQFF.

CDR3 residues: CASSQGRGAFIGYTF. The V gene is TRBV4-1, the J gene TRBJ1-2. CDR3 length equals 15 residues. Germline CDR1 and CDR2: MGHRA and YSYEKL.

This chain uses TRBV28 with TRBJ2-3; lacking DNA, the TRBD2 call made by TCRdb goes unchecked. Looked up from germline, CDR1 is MDHEN and CDR2 is SYDVKM. The length of the CDR3 is 18 residues. The CDR3 protein is CASSLIQREERSTDTQYF.

CDR3: CALSRQSNQPQHF. This rearrangement joins TRBV30 to TRBJ1-5. The CDR3 contains 13 residues. Germline assignment: CDR1 GTSNPN and CDR2 SVGIG (reference sequence).

This chain links TRBV11-1 with TRBJ2-1; TCRdb gives TRBD2 as the D gene, but with no DNA this cannot be confirmed. The CDR3 loop spans 19 amino acids. Germline-derived CDR1 and CDR2 are SGHAT and FQDESV (reference sequence). CDR3 sequence: CASSLAVVRTLPIHNEQFF. Filled out from reference TRBV11-1 and TRBJ2-1, the complete variable domain reads EAEVAQSPRYKITEKSQAVAFWCDPISGHATLYWYRQILGQGPELLVQFQDESVVDDSQLPKDRFSAERLKGVDSTLKIQPAELGDSAMYLCASSLAVVRTLPIHNEQFFGPGTRLTVL.